The clone carrying this TCR beta chain appeared many times. The sample originates from a study of T cells in Graves' hyperthyroidism and ophthalmopathy. It was RNA transcripts that yielded the amplified TCR beta CDR3 regions. Researchers ran a first-round RT-PCR on the TCR CDR3 using the HTBI primer set. One entry per CDR3 protein results from TCRdb running MiXCR on the multiplex PCR reads. The sample includes 300,000 to 400,000 distinct CDR3 sequences, about 20% of them seen just once. This CDR3 has 13 amino acids. Germline assignment: CDR1 MNHNS and CDR2 SASEGT. V was cut by 5 bases and J by 6 bases, with 13 bases left in between. The PBMCs were taken from approximately 11 ml of fresh peripheral blood.

The genes are TRBV6-1 and TRBJ1-2; perhaps TRBD1 as D (5 bases). This sequence originates from a woman aged 50 to 60 with Graves' hyperthyroidism. The sequenced sample consisted of blood. The CDR3 loop is CASSSTGLHGYTF. As DNA, the CDR3 is TGTGCCAGCAGTTCAACAGGATTGCATGGCTACACCTTC.